These 3 T cell receptor beta chains were sequenced from one sample in a study of T cells after somatic rescue of genetic block (dated by TCRdb to between 2020 and 2021). Library generation was performed with the immunoSEQ multiplex PCR assay. As stored in TCRdb, this immuneACCESS dataset retains in-frame rearrangements with V and J assigned. A fraction of the clones does not appear; measured against another copy, unresolved V genes explain less than half of the discrepancy, and the remainder lacks a known reason. This sample comprises 60,000 to 75,000 clones, roughly nine tenths of them detected only once. The ten top clones hold about 3% of the sample. The specimen was peripheral blood mononuclear cells (PBMCs). These receptors were taken from a man aged 40-49 years.

The rearrangement links TRBV19 to TRBJ1-2; 11 bases line up with TRBD1. In germline, CDR1 is LNHDA, CDR2 SQIVND (reference sequence). After removal of 5 bases from V and 7 bases from J, the junction contained 12 bases not matched to a gene. The CDR3 has 16 residues. This CDR3 is CASSPQGQGELLGYTF. Here the CDR3 DNA reads TGTGCCAGTAGTCCCCAGGGACAGGGGGAATTACTTGGCTACACCTTC.

The chain couples TRBV19 to TRBJ1-3; D gene ambiguous. The V gene's germline CDR1 is LNHDA and CDR2 SQIVND (reference sequence). V lost 5 bases and J lost 0, with 11 bases in between. This CDR3 is 15 amino acids long. CDR3 protein: CASSFRVLSGNTIYF. CDR3 DNA sequence: TGTGCCAGTAGTTTCCGGGTCCTCTCTGGAAACACCATATATTTT.

The chain recombines TRBV19 with TRBJ2-6; 11 bases line up with TRBD1. CDR3 length: 19 residues. Germline values: CDR1 LNHDA, CDR2 SQIVND (reference sequence). V was clipped by 3 bases and J by 0 bases; unmatched bases: 7. CDR3 sequence reads: CASSMGTGGPYSGANVLTF. The CDR3, as DNA: TGTGCCAGTAGTATGGGGACAGGGGGACCTTACTCTGGGGCCAACGTCCTGACTTTC.